These 18 T cell receptor beta chains originate from one sample sequenced in a study of blood T cell repertoires in COVID-19. TCRdb keeps only in-frame clones here, not all; method: immunoSEQ multiplex PCR. Of roughly 110,000 clones listed, 75% to 95% are singletons. The source material was peripheral blood. The receptors originated from a woman aged 25 to 39 with acute or convalescent COVID-19.

The V call is TRBV15, the J call TRBJ1-4; 7 nucleotides align to TRBD1. CDR1 and CDR2 from the germline V gene are LNHNV and YYDKDF (reference sequence). V shed 0 bases, J shed 5 bases, and the junction held 6 bases outside the gene matches. This CDR3 has 16 residues. DNA for the CDR3: TGTGCCACCAGCAGAGATCTGACAGGGAGGAATGAAAAACTGTTTTTT. It yields the protein CATSRDLTGRNEKLFF. The whole variable domain, filled in from reference TRBV15 and TRBJ1-4, reads DAMVIQNPRYQVTQFGKPVTLSCSQTLNHNVMYWYQQKSSQAPKLLFHYYDKDFNNEADTPDNFQSRRPNTSFCFLDIRSPGLGDTAMYLCATSRDLTGRNEKLFFGSGTQLSVL.

The chain carries TRBV7-9 and TRBJ2-7; 10 bases agree with TRBD2. The V gene's germline CDR1 is SEHNR and CDR2 FQNEAQ (reference sequence). Losses at the gene ends were 3 bases for V and 6 bases for J; bases not matched to a gene: 11. CDR3 length equals 16 residues. The CDR3 DNA reads TGTGCCAGCAGCTTGTCTAGCGGGAGTGGCGTGGGCGAGCAGTACTTC. As protein: CASSLSSGSGVGEQYF.

This rearrangement joins TRBV11-2 to TRBJ2-3; no reliable D call. The V gene's germline CDR1 is SGHAT and CDR2 FQNNGV. V dropped 0 bases and J dropped 7 bases, with 5 bases sitting between them. The CDR3 sequence is 12 residues long. Here the CDR3 reads CASSLDRYTQYF. CDR3 DNA: TGTGCCAGCAGCTTAGATCGGTATACGCAGTATTTT.

The chain has TRBV11-1 and TRBJ1-4; D gene unclear. Germline lookup yields CDR1 SGHAT and CDR2 FQDESV (reference sequence). V lost 5 bases to trimming and J lost 5 bases, with 9 bases between them. CDR3 length: 13 amino acids. The DNA of the CDR3 is TGTGCCAGCAGCACCAACCGGAATGAAAAACTGTTTTTT. Translating it yields CASSTNRNEKLFF.

The V and J genes are TRBV7-2 and TRBJ2-1; 7 bases are a match to TRBD2. The CDR3 has 14 amino acids. CDR1 is SGHTA and CDR2 is FQGNSA in the germline V gene. V lost 0 bases, J lost 9 bases, and 5 bases stayed unmatched. The CDR3 protein is CASSLAGGPSEQFF. CDR3 coding DNA: TGTGCCAGCAGCTTAGCGGGAGGGCCTAGTGAGCAGTTCTTC.

The gene calls are TRBV5-8 and TRBJ1-5, with 11 bases that match TRBD1. CDR1 and CDR2 (germline): SGHTS, YDEGEE. The CDR3 spans 13 residues. After removal of 4 bases from V and 11 bases from J, the junction contained 5 bases not matched to a gene. The CDR3 reads CASSRDRGMAQHF. The CDR3 DNA follows: TGTGCCAGCAGCAGGGACAGGGGGATGGCCCAGCATTTT.

The chain links TRBV19 to TRBJ1-1; maybe TRBD1 (6 bases). The CDR3 contains 13 residues. Germline V gene data show CDR1 as LNHDA and CDR2 as SQIVND (reference sequence). With 7 bases removed from V and 5 bases from J, the gap between germline ends came to 14 bases. CDR3 in amino acids: CASIPGAGTEAFF. CDR3 nucleotides: TGTGCCAGTATTCCAGGGGCAGGGACTGAAGCTTTCTTT.

V gene TRBV9 combines with J gene TRBJ2-2; 9 bases align to TRBD2. This CDR3 is 16 amino acids long. Germline CDR1 SGDLS, CDR2 YYNGEE. Germline trimming cut 4 bases from V and 1 base from J; bases unmatched to any gene: 5. The CDR3 sequence: CASSPRLAENTGELFF. The CDR3 DNA reads TGTGCCAGCAGCCCCCGACTAGCGGAGAACACCGGGGAGCTGTTTTTT.

On this clone itself: The sample holds other DNA sequences that translate to the same CDR3. The chain is built from TRBV12-5 and TRBJ1-5; D call uncertain. The germline V and J ends were trimmed by 1 base and 7 bases, with 5 bases remaining between them. From germline, CDR1 is LGHNT and CDR2 FRNRAP. This CDR3 region has 12 residues. The CDR3: CASGLDSQPQHF. The CDR3, as DNA: TGTGCTAGTGGTTTGGACAGCCAGCCCCAGCATTTT. Filled out from reference TRBV12-5 and TRBJ1-5, the complete variable domain reads DARVTQTPRHKVTEMGQEVTMRCQPILGHNTVFWYRQTMMQGLELLAYFRNRAPLDDSGMPKDRFSAEMPDATLATLKIQPSEPRDSAVYFCASGLDSQPQHFGDGTRLSIL.

The chain employs TRBV4-2 and TRBJ2-5, with TRBD2 identical over 10 bases. The V segment lost 2 bases and the J segment 4 bases; nucleotides outside the gene matches: 10. Germline CDR1 is LGHNA and CDR2 is YNFKEQ. This CDR3 comprises 17 residues. CDR3 sequence reads: CASSQLSSSGSPETQYF. CDR3 nucleotide sequence: TGTGCCAGCAGCCAATTGTCGTCTAGCGGGAGCCCAGAGACCCAGTACTTC.

This clone appeared once. J is TRBJ2-1 and V is TRBV4-1; the match to TRBD2 covers 15 bases. V shed 5 bases and J 4 bases; nucleotides not matched to a gene: 21. Per germline, CDR1 MGHRA and CDR2 YSYEKL. This CDR3 contains 22 residues. The CDR3 DNA reads TGCGCCAGCAGCTATCCACCGGGACTAGCGGGGGGTGTTAGCGGGTCTTACAATGAGCAGTTCTTC. Its translation is CASSYPPGLAGGVSGSYNEQFF.

The rearrangement links TRBV28 to TRBJ2-7; a possible D gene is TRBD2 (5 bases). Trimming cost V 8 bases and J 0 bases, with 17 bases left between them. Germline CDR1 MDHEN, CDR2 SYDVKM. This CDR3 is 15 amino acids long. CDR3 loop: CASRMLAGSSYEQYF. CDR3 nucleotides: TGTGCCAGCCGCATGCTGGCGGGCAGCTCCTACGAGCAGTACTTC.

This chain uses TRBV13 with TRBJ1-1; D gene unclear. Per germline, CDR1 PRHDT and CDR2 FYEKMQ (reference sequence). Deletions cut 5 bases from V and 8 bases from J, with 15 bases between. CDR3 length equals 13 residues. The CDR3 nucleotides are TGTGCCAGCAGCCAACCGCCGCCCGGGGAAGCTTTCTTT. It specifies CASSQPPPGEAFF.

CDR3 DNA: TGTGCCAGCAGCGCACTCGGACTAGCGGGAACTTTAGCCAAAAACATTCAGTACTTC. Its translation: CASSALGLAGTLAKNIQYF. V usage is TRBV11-2 and J usage is TRBJ2-4, with 12 bases identical to TRBD2. The CDR3 is 19 residues long. With V trimmed by 5 bases and J by 0 bases, 11 bases remained unmatched. Germline loops: CDR1 SGHAT, CDR2 FQNNGV.

This sequence joins TRBV7-9 and TRBJ2-7; unclear D gene. The CDR3 sequence is 14 residues long. Trimming pared 5 bases from V and 6 bases from J, leaving 17 bases between. Per the germline V gene, CDR1 is SEHNR and CDR2 is FQNEAQ (reference sequence). CDR3 sequence (DNA): TGTGCCAGCAGCGCCCCGACCGAGCGCGGCGAGCAGTACTTC. As protein: CASSAPTERGEQYF.

The rearrangement uses TRBV2 and TRBJ2-1; D perhaps matches TRBD1 (6 bases). The V end was cut by 3 bases, the J end by 11 bases, with 17 bases between. Germline V lookup: CDR1 SNHLY, CDR2 FYNNEI. The CDR3 is made up of 14 amino acids. CDR3 residues: CASSESPGQPKQFF. CDR3 nucleotide sequence: TGTGCCAGCAGTGAGAGCCCAGGACAGCCTAAGCAGTTCTTC.

The chain has TRBV5-1 and TRBJ2-3; TRBD2 matches 16 bases. J lost 6 bases, V lost 4 bases, and 5 bases had no gene match. The CDR3 contains 16 residues. CDR1 and CDR2 (germline): SGHRS, YFSETQ. CDR3 region: CASSRGTSGGVDTQYF. The CDR3, as DNA: TGCGCCAGCAGCCGCGGGACTAGCGGGGGGGTGGATACGCAGTATTTT.

The chain recombines TRBV5-1 with TRBJ1-1, with D maybe TRBD1 (5 bases). The CDR3 consists of 14 residues. Germline CDR1 SGHRS, CDR2 YFSETQ. V dropped 0 bases and J dropped 0 bases, with 6 bases sitting between them. CDR3 protein: CASSLGQMNTEAFF. CDR3 coding DNA: TGCGCCAGCAGCTTGGGACAGATGAACACTGAAGCTTTCTTT.